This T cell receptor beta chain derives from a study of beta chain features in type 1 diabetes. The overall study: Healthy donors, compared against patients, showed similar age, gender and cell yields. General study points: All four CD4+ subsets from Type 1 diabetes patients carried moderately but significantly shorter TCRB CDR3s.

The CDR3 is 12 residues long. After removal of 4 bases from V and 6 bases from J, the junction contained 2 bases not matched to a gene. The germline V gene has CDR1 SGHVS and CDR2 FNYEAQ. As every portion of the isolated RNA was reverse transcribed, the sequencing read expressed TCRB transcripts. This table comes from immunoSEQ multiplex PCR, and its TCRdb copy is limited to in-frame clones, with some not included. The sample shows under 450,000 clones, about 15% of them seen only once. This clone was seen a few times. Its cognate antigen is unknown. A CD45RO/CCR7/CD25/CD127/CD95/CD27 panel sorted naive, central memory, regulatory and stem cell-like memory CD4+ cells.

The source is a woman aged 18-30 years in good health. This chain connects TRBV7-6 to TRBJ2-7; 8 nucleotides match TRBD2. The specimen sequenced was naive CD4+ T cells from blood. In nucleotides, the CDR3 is TGTGCCAGCAGCTCAGGGACTAGCGAGCAGTACTTC. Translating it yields CASSSGTSEQYF.